The rows below give T cell receptor beta chains drawn from one sample of a study of B cell selection in AIRE deficiency. TCRdb keeps only in-frame clones here, not all; method: immunoSEQ multiplex PCR. The profile shows tens of thousands of clones, about 96% of them singletons. The material sequenced was conventional CD4+ T cells sorted from PBMCs. These receptor sequences come from a human donor with AIRE deficiency. The CDR3 runs from the conserved cysteine through the conserved F or W. Clone size, where shown, is once, few, many, or a class for clones that have expanded.

CDR3 protein: CASPRGPYEQYF
J gene: TRBJ2-7
clone size: NA
V gene: TRBV6-1

CDR3 protein: CASSGWTADQETQYF
J gene: TRBJ2-5
clone size: NA
V gene: TRBV19

CDR3 protein: CASRVLGTGANVLTF
J gene: TRBJ2-6
clone size: NA
V gene: TRBV19

CDR3 protein: CASSLWVGTNRETQYF
J gene: TRBJ2-5
clone size: once
V gene: TRBV27

CDR3 protein: CASSLEVVPGTSGSLKETQYF
J gene: TRBJ2-5
clone size: NA
V gene: TRBV7-8

CDR3 protein: CASNRAGGDTGELFF
J gene: TRBJ2-2
clone size: NA
V gene: TRBV14

CDR3 protein: CASSRWEGRDSPLHF
J gene: TRBJ1-6
clone size: NA
V gene: TRBV19

CDR3 protein: CASSAGHINQPQHF
J gene: TRBJ1-5
clone size: NA
V gene: TRBV19

CDR3 protein: CATGRIGTGIAFF
J gene: TRBJ1-1
clone size: NA
V gene: TRBV12-5

CDR3 protein: CAISVPGQRTDTQYF
J gene: TRBJ2-3
clone size: NA
V gene: TRBV10-3

CDR3 protein: CASSERQADNSPLHF
J gene: TRBJ1-6
clone size: once
V gene: TRBV6-4

CDR3 protein: CASKRQAGDTQYF
J gene: TRBJ2-3
clone size: NA
V gene: TRBV27

CDR3 protein: CASRKTTGNYEQYF
J gene: TRBJ2-7
clone size: NA
V gene: TRBV7-2

CDR3 protein: CASSFDGSNSGNTIYF
J gene: TRBJ1-3
clone size: NA
V gene: TRBV7-2

CDR3 protein: CASSDQGRGVGEQFF
J gene: TRBJ2-1
clone size: NA
V gene: TRBV5-1

CDR3 protein: CASSSARQGAMYGYTF
J gene: TRBJ1-2
clone size: NA
V gene: TRBV7-9

CDR3 protein: CASSPSLAGDRDQPQHF
J gene: TRBJ1-5
clone size: NA
V gene: TRBV14

CDR3 protein: CASSVGTPTYEQYF
J gene: TRBJ2-7
clone size: NA
V gene: TRBV7-2

CDR3 protein: CASSTGTPTEQYF
J gene: TRBJ2-7
clone size: NA
V gene: TRBV5-1

CDR3 protein: CASSVNINTGELFF
J gene: TRBJ2-2
clone size: NA
V gene: TRBV9

CDR3 protein: CASSQGLVTSLGNTIYF
J gene: TRBJ1-3
clone size: NA
V gene: TRBV4-3

CDR3 protein: CASSSLSAPYNEQFF
J gene: TRBJ2-1
clone size: NA
V gene: TRBV11-3

CDR3 protein: CASSVLSTSGLNTGELFF
J gene: TRBJ2-2
clone size: NA
V gene: TRBV18

CDR3 protein: CASSEADTQYF
J gene: TRBJ2-3
clone size: NA
V gene: TRBV18

CDR3 protein: CASIWDRAGSPLHF
J gene: TRBJ1-6
clone size: NA
V gene: TRBV2

CDR3 protein: CASSQPRVGGFYTDTQYF
J gene: TRBJ2-3
clone size: NA
V gene: TRBV4-1

CDR3 protein: CTLDRGQFF
J gene: TRBJ2-1
clone size: NA
V gene: TRBV20-1

CDR3 protein: CASSATSARGTDTQYF
J gene: TRBJ2-3
clone size: NA
V gene: TRBV19

CDR3 protein: CASSPRDRPSWSIYEQYF
J gene: TRBJ2-7
clone size: NA
V gene: TRBV27

CDR3 protein: CASSPERFYNEQFF
J gene: TRBJ2-1
clone size: few
V gene: TRBV7-2

CDR3 protein: CSVRVSGGLDQPQHF
J gene: TRBJ1-5
clone size: NA
V gene: TRBV29-1

CDR3 protein: CASRRTGGTDTQYF
J gene: TRBJ2-3
clone size: NA
V gene: TRBV4-2

CDR3 protein: CASSGTGWYTEAFF
J gene: TRBJ1-1
clone size: NA
V gene: TRBV25-1

CDR3 protein: CASSRVGQVEKLFF
J gene: TRBJ1-4
clone size: NA
V gene: TRBV28

CDR3 protein: CATSRERVNTEAFF
J gene: TRBJ1-1
clone size: NA
V gene: TRBV15

CDR3 protein: CASSLSGMGGYGYTF
J gene: TRBJ1-2
clone size: NA
V gene: TRBV28

CDR3 protein: CASSPRGGHYSYEQYF
J gene: TRBJ2-7
clone size: NA
V gene: TRBV27

CDR3 protein: CAISAGTPEAFF
J gene: TRBJ1-1
clone size: NA
V gene: TRBV10-3

CDR3 protein: CASGTGVRSPLHF
J gene: TRBJ1-6
clone size: once
V gene: TRBV28

CDR3 protein: CASSARERNTIYF
J gene: TRBJ1-3
clone size: NA
V gene: TRBV7-6

CDR3 protein: CASTLDGTNSPLHF
J gene: TRBJ1-6
clone size: NA
V gene: TRBV28